This entry lists 29 T cell receptor beta chains sequenced from one sample in a study of T cell changes during pregnancy in multiple sclerosis. Assay used: immunoSEQ multiplex PCR; TCRdb lists only in-frame clones, some missing. The table shows 50,000 to 65,000 clones, with around nine tenths occurring only once. The starting material was peripheral blood, obtained in the first trimester of pregnancy. These receptors were obtained from a female donor in good health, enrolled as a control in a pregnancy study.

This chain links TRBV28 with TRBJ2-3, with D possibly TRBD1 on 5 matching bases. Trimming pared 3 bases from V and 8 bases from J, leaving 9 bases between. The CDR3 sequence is 12 residues long. Germline V CDR1 and CDR2: MDHEN, SYDVKM. CDR3 DNA sequence: TGTGCCAGCAGTTTTAGGGGTGGTACGCAGTATTTT. It is translated as CASSFRGGTQYF.

This chain connects TRBV28 to TRBJ2-1, with 15 bases fitting TRBD2. CDR1 is MDHEN and CDR2 is SYDVKM in the germline V gene. V shed 5 bases and J 2 bases; nucleotides not matched to a gene: 10. The CDR3 consists of 19 residues. Here the CDR3 reads CASSPGLAGGGVPYNEQFF. The CDR3 DNA is TGTGCCAGCAGTCCCGGACTAGCGGGGGGGGGTGTCCCCTACAATGAGCAGTTCTTC.

Concerning this clone: A read error may produce the germline difference seen at one junction end. The CDR3: CASSSGGQETQYF. The CDR3 DNA is TGTGCTAGCAGCTCCGGGGGCCAAGAGACCCAGTACTTC. The genes are TRBV7-7 and TRBJ2-5; possible D gene TRBD2, 6 bases. The germline V gene encodes CDR1 SSHAT and CDR2 FNYEAQ (reference sequence). The CDR3 is 13 residues long.

Only one count was recorded for this clone. The rearrangement uses TRBV27 and TRBJ2-7; TRBD2 matches at 7 bases. V gave up 4 bases and J gave up 0 bases; unmatched junction bases: 6. Germline values: CDR1 MNHEY, CDR2 SMNVEV (reference sequence). The CDR3 contains 15 residues. The CDR3 protein is CASSWGGVSSYEQYF. The CDR3, as DNA: TGTGCCAGCAGTTGGGGGGGGGTCTCCTCCTACGAGCAGTACTTC.

The gene calls are TRBV4-1 and TRBJ1-1; D is perhaps TRBD1 (6 bases). The CDR3 contains 16 residues. Germline V gene lookup returns CDR1 MGHRA and CDR2 YSYEKL. V shed 0 bases and J shed 2 bases, with 13 bases lying between them. The CDR3 sequence: CASSQDRGGPNTEAFF. The CDR3 DNA reads TGCGCCAGCAGCCAAGATCGGGGGGGCCCTAACACTGAAGCTTTCTTT.

The rearrangement uses TRBV19 and TRBJ2-1, with 9 bases lining up with TRBD1. The germline V gene encodes CDR1 LNHDA and CDR2 SQIVND (reference sequence). Trimming at V came to 5 bases and at J to 3 bases, leaving 8 bases not matched to a gene. This CDR3 is built from 16 residues. The CDR3 protein is CASSAPRDRDYNEQFF. In DNA form, the CDR3 reads TGTGCCAGTAGTGCTCCCCGGGACAGGGACTACAATGAGCAGTTCTTC.

This chain links TRBV11-2 with TRBJ2-7; D is possibly TRBD2 (5 bases). The CDR3 is 13 amino acids. Germline CDR1 reads SGHAT; CDR2 reads FQNNGV. Trimming took off 4 bases at V and 7 bases at J, with 14 bases between the two ends. The CDR3 nucleotides read TGTGCCAGCAGCTCCTCCTGGGGAGTGGAGCAGTACTTC. Translating gives CASSSSWGVEQYF.

This clone was counted a single time. This rearrangement joins TRBV28 to TRBJ2-7, with D tentatively TRBD2 (5 bases). CDR3 length: 14 amino acids. Trimming shortened V by 5 bases and J by 4 bases, and 15 bases separated the two germline ends. The germline CDR1 and CDR2 sequences are MDHEN and SYDVKM. CDR3 residues: CASSQNLRRYEQYF. In DNA, the CDR3 is TGTGCCAGCAGTCAAAACCTCCGGAGGTACGAGCAGTACTTC.

CDR3: CSVDISGRDYEQYF. The CDR3 DNA is TGCAGCGTTGATATTAGCGGGAGAGACTACGAGCAGTACTTC. This chain links TRBV29-1 with TRBJ2-7; 9 nucleotides match TRBD2. CDR1 SQVTM and CDR2 ANQGSEA come from the germline V gene. V was clipped by 3 bases and J by 3 bases; unmatched bases: 6. The CDR3 covers 14 residues.

V is TRBV5-1 and J is TRBJ2-1; TRBD1 might be the D (5 bases). Germline V gene sequence: CDR1 SGHRS, CDR2 YFSETQ. This CDR3 contains 12 residues. Trimming shortened V by 4 bases and J by 7 bases, and 9 bases separated the two germline ends. In DNA form, the CDR3 reads TGCGCCAGCAGCCTGACAGCGAATGAGCAGTTCTTC. It yields the protein CASSLTANEQFF.

The gene calls are TRBV10-3 and TRBJ2-1, with 10 bases matching TRBD2. J gave up 0 bases and V 5 bases, and 1 base lay outside the gene matches. The length of the CDR3 is 15 residues. Germline-derived CDR1 and CDR2 are ENHRY and SYGVKD. The DNA for the CDR3 is TGTGCCATCAGTCCTAGCGGGAGCTCCTACAATGAGCAGTTCTTC. Translated: CAISPSGSSYNEQFF.

The chain carries TRBV7-8 and TRBJ2-5; a possible D gene is TRBD2 (7 bases). Trimming took 1 base from V and 6 from J, leaving 21 bases between them. The germline V gene encodes CDR1 SGHVS and CDR2 FQNEAQ. The CDR3 extends over 17 amino acids. This CDR3 reads CASSLGGLAVFGKTQYF. CDR3 sequence (DNA): TGTGCCAGCAGCTTAGGGGGGCTAGCGGTGTTTGGTAAGACCCAGTACTTC.

The chain combines TRBV2 with TRBJ2-1; 10 bases map to TRBD2. Trimming took 3 bases from V and 8 from J; bases not matched to a gene: 10. The CDR3 runs to 16 residues. Germline V CDR1 and CDR2: SNHLY, FYNNEI. The CDR3 DNA sequence: TGTGCCAGCAGTGATACAAGCGGGGGGGCCTTTCATGAGCAGTTCTTC. This codes for CASSDTSGGAFHEQFF.

The chain carries TRBV19 and TRBJ1-1; no firm D call. Germline CDR1 and CDR2: LNHDA and SQIVND (reference sequence). CDR3 size: 12 residues. The V gene lost 5 bases and the J gene lost 5 bases, with 9 bases spanning the gap. The CDR3 nucleotides read TGTGCCAGTAGTTTTGAGGGTACTGAAGCTTTCTTT. Translation: CASSFEGTEAFF.

The chain recombines TRBV10-2 with TRBJ2-1, with 8 bases identical to TRBD2. Germline lookup yields CDR1 WSHSY and CDR2 SAAADI. The CDR3 runs to 14 residues. Trimming at V came to 7 bases and at J to 10 bases, leaving 12 bases not matched to a gene. The CDR3 DNA reads as TGCGCCAGCATTACGACTAGCGCTCGGGCAGAGCAGTTCTTC. Amino acids: CASITTSARAEQFF.

The chain uses TRBV6-1 and TRBJ2-3, with 10 bases lining up with TRBD2. Per the germline V gene, CDR1 is MNHNS and CDR2 is SASEGT. After removal of 7 bases from V and 6 bases from J, the junction contained 7 bases not matched to a gene. The CDR3 loop spans 14 amino acids. The CDR3 DNA sequence: TGTGCCAGCAAAGCGGGGGGGTCAGGGGATACGCAGTATTTT. Amino acids: CASKAGGSGDTQYF.

This clone has just one count. This chain connects TRBV30 to TRBJ1-4; 7 bases align to TRBD1. The germline CDR1 and CDR2 sequences are GTSNPN and SVGIG (reference sequence). J was trimmed by 7 bases and V by 4 bases; bases with no gene match: 3. This CDR3 spans 12 amino acids. The CDR3, as DNA: TGTGCCTGGACAGGGGGAGGTGAAAAACTGTTTTTT. It yields the protein CAWTGGGEKLFF.

The CDR3 is CASSDDSGGPGELFF. CDR3 nucleotides: TGTGCCAGCAGTGACGACTCGGGGGGGCCCGGGGAGCTGTTTTTT. V gene TRBV6-4 combines with J gene TRBJ2-2, with TRBD2 matching 8 bases. Germline V CDR1 and CDR2: MRHNA, SNTAGT. This CDR3 region has 15 residues. Trimming at V came to 2 bases and at J to 6 bases, leaving 5 bases not matched to a gene.

The V call is TRBV27, the J call TRBJ2-2, with TRBD2 identical over 8 bases. Trimming took 2 bases from V and 7 from J; bases not matched to a gene: 9. The CDR3 covers 16 residues. Germline assignment: CDR1 MNHEY and CDR2 SMNVEV (reference sequence). CDR3: CASSLPPGRVNGELFF. The CDR3 nucleotides are TGTGCCAGCAGTTTACCCCCCGGGAGGGTAAACGGGGAGCTGTTTTTT.

The chain employs TRBV5-1 and TRBJ2-2; TRBD1 is a possible D gene (5 bases). CDR3 length equals 15 residues. The germline gives CDR1 SGHRS, CDR2 YFSETQ. Between the trimmed V and J ends, which lost 2 bases and 4 bases, there was a span of 12 bases. CDR3 amino acids: CASSFDRTLTGELFF. In DNA, the CDR3 is TGCGCCAGCAGCTTCGACAGAACCCTCACCGGGGAGCTGTTTTTT.

In this sample, this clone turned up once. The chain links TRBV5-1 to TRBJ2-6, with D hard to call. CDR1 is SGHRS and CDR2 is YFSETQ in the germline V gene. V gave up 2 bases and J gave up 0 bases, with 15 bases separating them. The CDR3 totals 18 residues. For the CDR3, the DNA is TGCGCCAGCAGCTTTCTATGGGCAGCTCTCTCTGGGGCCAACGTCCTGACTTTC. Its protein product is CASSFLWAALSGANVLTF.

V usage is TRBV9 and J usage is TRBJ2-1; D is ambiguous. Germline assignment: CDR1 SGDLS and CDR2 YYNGEE. The CDR3 extends over 14 amino acids. V was trimmed by 1 base and J by 4 bases, leaving 9 bases between them. The DNA for the CDR3 is TGTGCCAGCAGCGTACAACCACAATACAATGAGCAGTTCTTC. This sequence encodes CASSVQPQYNEQFF.

The chain links TRBV5-1 to TRBJ2-1; TRBD2 matches at 7 bases. The CDR3 runs to 15 residues. V shed 0 bases and J 5 bases; nucleotides not matched to a gene: 5. Germline V gene lookup returns CDR1 SGHRS and CDR2 YFSETQ. The CDR3 sequence: CASSLDPGGDNEQFF. As DNA, the CDR3 is TGCGCCAGCAGCTTGGATCCGGGAGGTGACAATGAGCAGTTCTTC.

The chain recombines TRBV5-8 with TRBJ2-1; 14 bases map to TRBD2. The CDR3 is 19 amino acids. The V gene's germline CDR1 is SGHTS and CDR2 YDEGEE. V lost 3 bases, J lost 9 bases, and 17 bases stayed unmatched. CDR3 loop: CASSSPGLAGVLGWGEQFF. In nucleotides, the CDR3 is TGTGCCAGCAGCTCACCGGGACTAGCGGGGGTTCTTGGGTGGGGTGAGCAGTTCTTC.

This clone occurred once. The chain recombines TRBV28 with TRBJ2-7, with D maybe TRBD1 (5 bases). This CDR3 has 14 residues. Germline loops: CDR1 MDHEN, CDR2 SYDVKM. V gave up 7 bases and J gave up 5 bases, with 18 bases separating them. In DNA, the CDR3 is TGTGCCAGCAATCTGCAAGGGGTCTGGGACGAGCAGTACTTC. Its protein product is CASNLQGVWDEQYF.

V gene TRBV7-9 combines with J gene TRBJ2-3; possibly TRBD2 for D (5 bases). This CDR3 has 15 residues. Trimming removed 2 bases at V and 0 bases at J, with 9 bases between. CDR1 and CDR2 (germline): SEHNR, FQNEAQ (reference sequence). CDR3 coding DNA: TGTGCCAGCAGCTTACAGCGGAGTAGCACAGATACGCAGTATTTT. Residues: CASSLQRSSTDTQYF.

This rearrangement joins TRBV15 to TRBJ1-2; D possibly corresponds to TRBD1 (5 bases). The CDR3 has 13 residues. V lost 0 bases, J lost 3 bases, and 5 bases lay in between. Germline CDR1 is LNHNV and CDR2 is YYDKDF (reference sequence). The CDR3 loop reads CATSRDRDYGYTF. The CDR3 nucleotides read TGTGCCACCAGCAGAGACAGGGACTATGGCTACACCTTC.

The V gene is TRBV6-1, the J gene TRBJ1-4; 10 bases agree with TRBD1. Germline CDR1 MNHNS, CDR2 SASEGT. The CDR3 is 15 amino acids. V shed 6 bases and J 8 bases; nucleotides not matched to a gene: 9. CDR3 protein: CASRLGQGGAEKLFF. In DNA, the CDR3 is TGTGCCAGCAGGCTTGGACAGGGGGGGGCCGAAAAACTGTTTTTT.

The rearrangement uses TRBV10-1 and TRBJ1-2; no clear D. The CDR3 spans 12 residues. From germline, CDR1 is WNHNN and CDR2 SYGVQD (reference sequence). V lost 8 bases, J lost 3 bases, and 10 bases lay in between. The CDR3 loop is CASRRTHYGYTF. CDR3 DNA: TGCGCCAGCCGACGGACTCACTATGGCTACACCTTC.